These 32 T cell receptor beta chains originate from one sample sequenced in a study of CD8 T cells in ankylosing spondylitis. TCRdb re-called the 5' RACE reads through MiXCR, storing one row per CDR3 protein. The table has 40,000 or so distinct CDR3 sequences, 3% seen once. Sequencing used blood, either unsorted or a sorted T cell fraction (not recorded which). These TCRs come from a male donor with ankylosing spondylitis or in good health (not recorded which).

There are many counts of this clonotype. The J gene is TRBJ2-1, the V gene TRBV9; the match to TRBD1 covers 10 bases. V was pared by 0 bases and J by 9 bases, with 9 bases of the junction left unmatched. The V gene's germline CDR1 is SGDLS and CDR2 YYNGEE. This CDR3 spans 16 amino acids. The CDR3, as DNA: TGTGCCAGCAGCGTAGGAGGGACAGGGGTGGGAGGTGAGCAGTTCTTC. It yields the protein CASSVGGTGVGGEQFF. The entire variable domain, with the rest obtained from reference TRBV9 and TRBJ2-1, is as follows: DSGVTQTPKHLITATGQRVTLRCSPRSGDLSVYWYQQSLDQGLQFLIQYYNGEERAKGNILERFSAQQFPDLHSELNLSSLELGDSALYFCASSVGGTGVGGEQFFGPGTRLTVL.

This clonotype has ten or more counts. This chain joins TRBV9 and TRBJ2-6; D is undetermined. CDR3 length equals 15 residues. Per germline, CDR1 SGDLS and CDR2 YYNGEE. V was trimmed by 0 bases and J by 2 bases, leaving 6 bases between them. CDR3 loop: CASSVGQTGANVLTF. For the CDR3, the DNA is TGTGCCAGCAGCGTAGGTCAAACTGGGGCCAACGTCCTGACTTTC.

This clonotype has at least ten counts. The chain couples TRBV9 to TRBJ2-5, with D possibly TRBD2 on 6 matching bases. Per the germline V gene, CDR1 is SGDLS and CDR2 is YYNGEE. V was pared by 3 bases and J by 5 bases, with 14 bases between. CDR3 length: 14 residues. CDR3 DNA sequence: TGTGCCAGCAGCGGGCGGGACTCCCCCGAGACCCAGTACTTC. It translates to CASSGRDSPETQYF.

This clonotype was seen repeatedly, ten times or more. The chain recombines TRBV9 with TRBJ2-3, with TRBD2 identical over 8 bases. This CDR3 region has 15 residues. Germline CDR1 is SGDLS and CDR2 is YYNGEE. The V and J ends lost 4 bases and 1 base, in that order; junction bases with no gene match: 5. Here the CDR3 reads CASSSQTSGTDTQYF. CDR3 DNA sequence: TGTGCCAGCAGCTCACAGACTAGCGGCACAGATACGCAGTATTTT.

This clonotype was seen at least ten times. The rearrangement uses TRBV9 and TRBJ2-1; 13 bases match TRBD2. CDR3 length equals 15 residues. CDR1 SGDLS and CDR2 YYNGEE come from the germline V gene. V shed 3 bases and J 4 bases; nucleotides not matched to a gene: 1. As DNA, the CDR3 is TGTGCCAGCAGCGAGGGACTAGCGGGATACAATGAGCAGTTCTTC. Its protein product is CASSEGLAGYNEQFF. The complete variable domain, with remaining parts taken from reference TRBV9 and TRBJ2-1, reads DSGVTQTPKHLITATGQRVTLRCSPRSGDLSVYWYQQSLDQGLQFLIQYYNGEERAKGNILERFSAQQFPDLHSELNLSSLELGDSALYFCASSEGLAGYNEQFFGPGTRLTVL.

This clonotype was observed many times. V usage is TRBV9 and J usage is TRBJ2-5, with 9 bases that match TRBD2. V lost 0 bases to trimming and J lost 5 bases; unmatched junction nucleotides: 8. The germline V gene has CDR1 SGDLS and CDR2 YYNGEE. The CDR3 length is 16 residues. Written as DNA, the CDR3 is TGTGCCAGCAGCGTAGACCGCGGGGGGGCCGGGGAGACCCAGTACTTC. Translation: CASSVDRGGAGETQYF. Drawing the rest from reference TRBV9 and TRBJ2-5, the complete variable domain is DSGVTQTPKHLITATGQRVTLRCSPRSGDLSVYWYQQSLDQGLQFLIQYYNGEERAKGNILERFSAQQFPDLHSELNLSSLELGDSALYFCASSVDRGGAGETQYFGPGTRLLVL.

The sample holds many counts of this clonotype. The chain has TRBV9 and TRBJ1-3; D unresolved. Trimming removed 6 bases from V and 0 bases from J, with 13 bases in between. This CDR3 spans 15 amino acids. CDR1 and CDR2 (germline): SGDLS, YYNGEE. CDR3 DNA sequence: TGTGCCAGCACCTCTGCGGCGGTCTCTGGAAACACCATATATTTT. Translation gives CASTSAAVSGNTIYF.

The chain recombines TRBV9 with TRBJ2-5, with 9 bases aligning to TRBD1. The CDR3 extends over 14 amino acids. V trimming: 5 bases; J trimming: 4 bases; junction bases outside the gene matches: 6. The germline CDR1 and CDR2 sequences are SGDLS and YYNGEE. The CDR3 protein is CASRVGQGGETQYF. CDR3 nucleotide sequence: TGTGCCAGCAGAGTGGGACAGGGAGGAGAGACCCAGTACTTC.

This clonotype appeared many times. The chain recombines TRBV9 with TRBJ1-2; no definite D call. Germline V gene lookup returns CDR1 SGDLS and CDR2 YYNGEE. CDR3 size: 14 residues. Deletions cut 0 bases from V and 4 bases from J, with 10 bases between. The CDR3 DNA reads as TGTGCCAGCAGCGTAGGTAGAGGAAGCTATGGCTACACCTTC. Residues: CASSVGRGSYGYTF.

The sample holds many counts of this clonotype. DNA for the CDR3: TGTGCCAGCAGCCCCCAGACAGGGGGCTTTGCAGCTTTCTTT. Its translation: CASSPQTGGFAAFF. J is TRBJ1-1 and V is TRBV9, with TRBD1 matching 10 bases. The germline gives CDR1 SGDLS, CDR2 YYNGEE. The CDR3 is 14 residues long. The trim removed 4 bases at V and 10 bases at J, leaving 10 bases unmatched.

There are many counts of this clonotype. This chain uses TRBV21-1 with TRBJ2-7; TRBD1 is taken as the D call from the table, unchecked against the DNA. TRBV21-1 is a pseudogene. CDR3 length: 15 amino acids. The CDR3 spells CASSKGQGASYEQYV. The CDR3 DNA follows: TGTGCCAGCAGCAAGGGACAGGGGGCCTCCTACGAGCAGTACGTC.

The sample holds many counts of this clonotype. This rearrangement joins TRBV21-1 to TRBJ1-6; the table calls TRBD1, which could not be checked here. TRBV21-1 is given as a pseudogene. There are 16 residues in the CDR3. CDR3 residues: CASSKVRGEDNSPLHF. CDR3 in DNA: TGTGCCAGCAGCAAAGTAAGGGGAGAGGATAATTCACCCCTCCACTTT.

This clonotype has at least ten counts. This chain uses TRBV9 with TRBJ2-1; 9 bases match TRBD2. The ends lost 0 bases at V and 9 bases at J; junction bases unmatched: 7. The germline V gene has CDR1 SGDLS and CDR2 YYNGEE. This CDR3 contains 15 residues. CDR3 amino acids: CASSVDPSGNTEQFF. The CDR3 DNA sequence: TGTGCCAGCAGCGTAGATCCTAGCGGGAATACTGAGCAGTTCTTC. The entire variable domain, with the rest obtained from reference TRBV9 and TRBJ2-1, is as follows: DSGVTQTPKHLITATGQRVTLRCSPRSGDLSVYWYQQSLDQGLQFLIQYYNGEERAKGNILERFSAQQFPDLHSELNLSSLELGDSALYFCASSVDPSGNTEQFFGPGTRLTVL.

V is TRBV9 and J is TRBJ2-3, with 8 bases matching TRBD2. CDR1 and CDR2 from the germline V gene are SGDLS and YYNGEE. The CDR3 contains 16 residues. With V trimmed by 4 bases and J by 5 bases, 12 bases remained unmatched. CDR3: CASSSFGLASGDTQYF. CDR3 nucleotides: TGTGCCAGCAGCTCCTTCGGACTAGCCTCGGGAGATACGCAGTATTTT.

This clonotype has ten or more counts. V gene TRBV9 combines with J gene TRBJ2-3; D is possibly TRBD2 (7 bases). Germline lookup yields CDR1 SGDLS and CDR2 YYNGEE. Trimming stripped 5 bases from V and 0 bases from J, with 19 bases between. The CDR3 is 17 residues long. CDR3 residues: CASSARGRGASTDTQYF. CDR3 bases: TGTGCCAGCAGTGCGAGGGGCCGGGGGGCCAGCACAGATACGCAGTATTTT.

This clonotype was counted at least ten times. The chain carries TRBV9 and TRBJ2-1; D call uncertain. This CDR3 has 16 residues. Trimming cost V 0 bases and J 0 bases, with 10 bases left between them. Germline values: CDR1 SGDLS, CDR2 YYNGEE. The chain's CDR3 is CASSVASRDSYNEQFF. For the CDR3, the DNA is TGTGCCAGCAGCGTAGCTTCTAGGGACTCCTACAATGAGCAGTTCTTC.

This clonotype was observed many times. The chain uses TRBV9 and TRBJ2-1; D remains unclear. Germline V CDR1 and CDR2: SGDLS, YYNGEE. The V and J ends lost 0 bases and 6 bases respectively, with 13 bases between them. The CDR3 contains 15 residues. The CDR3 here is CASSVGSDGFNEQFF. CDR3 coding DNA: TGTGCCAGCAGCGTAGGATCCGACGGCTTCAATGAGCAGTTCTTC.

This clonotype occurred many times. This chain connects TRBV9 to TRBJ2-1; D is perhaps TRBD2 (7 bases). V lost 0 bases and J 2 bases, leaving 12 bases between the germline ends. The CDR3 loop spans 16 amino acids. CDR1 SGDLS and CDR2 YYNGEE come from the germline V gene. The CDR3 reads CASSVGQGRAYNEQFF. The CDR3 bases are TGTGCCAGCAGCGTAGGCCAGGGGAGGGCCTACAATGAGCAGTTCTTC.

The sample holds many counts of this clonotype. The chain recombines TRBV9 with TRBJ2-1; a possible D gene is TRBD2 (6 bases). V lost 4 bases to trimming and J lost 4 bases, with 12 bases between them. The germline CDR1 and CDR2 sequences are SGDLS and YYNGEE. CDR3 length: 14 residues. CDR3 nucleotide sequence: TGTGCCAGCAGCCTAGGGACTGGATACAATGAGCAGTTCTTC. It yields the protein CASSLGTGYNEQFF.

This clonotype was recorded many times. The genes are TRBV9 and TRBJ1-2, with 8 nucleotides matching TRBD1. The trim removed 3 bases at V and 3 bases at J, leaving 10 bases unmatched. The CDR3 is 16 amino acids. Germline V gene lookup returns CDR1 SGDLS and CDR2 YYNGEE. CDR3 nucleotide sequence: TGTGCCAGCAGCGCGCCCCGGACAGGGTCTGACTATGGCTACACCTTC. Its translation is CASSAPRTGSDYGYTF.

This clonotype has at least ten counts. The chain uses TRBV9 and TRBJ2-3, with TRBD2 matching 7 bases. This CDR3 is built from 15 residues. V lost 1 base and J lost 5; bases outside the gene matches: 7. Per the germline V gene, CDR1 is SGDLS and CDR2 is YYNGEE. The CDR3 reads CASSVQAGREDTQYF. The CDR3 bases are TGTGCCAGCAGCGTACAAGCGGGGCGGGAAGATACGCAGTATTTT.

This clonotype has ten or more counts. V usage is TRBV9 and J usage is TRBJ1-2, with 8 positions matching TRBD1. This CDR3 contains 15 residues. The germline gives CDR1 SGDLS, CDR2 YYNGEE. After removal of 3 bases from V and 0 bases from J, the junction contained 4 bases not matched to a gene. CDR3 amino acids: CASSGTGNTNYGYTF. In DNA form, the CDR3 reads TGTGCCAGCAGCGGGACAGGGAACACTAACTATGGCTACACCTTC.

The table lists this clonotype with many counts. CDR3 sequence reads: CASSALYALDREQAQYF. Written as DNA, the CDR3 is TGTGCCAGCAGCGCGCTCTACGCCCTGGACAGGGAGCAGGCCCAGTACTTC. The gene calls are TRBV9 and TRBJ2-5; 8 nucleotides line up with TRBD1. The CDR3 is 17 amino acids. Germline CDR1 and CDR2: SGDLS and YYNGEE. The V and J ends lost 3 bases and 9 bases, in that order; junction bases with no gene match: 19.

Many counts were recorded for this clonotype. The DNA of the CDR3 is TGTGCCAGCAGCGTCGACAGGGTCGCCGGGGAGCTGTTTTTT. Translated: CASSVDRVAGELFF. The gene calls are TRBV9 and TRBJ2-2; 7 nucleotides agree with TRBD1. J was trimmed by 6 bases and V by 2 bases; bases with no gene match: 4. CDR1 SGDLS and CDR2 YYNGEE come from the germline V gene. The CDR3 loop spans 14 amino acids.

The table lists this clonotype with many counts. The chain joins TRBV9 to TRBJ2-5; TRBD2 matches 8 bases. CDR3 size: 15 residues. The germline gives CDR1 SGDLS, CDR2 YYNGEE. Losses at the gene ends were 1 base for V and 3 bases for J; bases not matched to a gene: 5. The CDR3 is CASSVSPAGEETQYF. CDR3 nucleotide sequence: TGTGCCAGCAGCGTAAGCCCAGCGGGAGAAGAGACCCAGTACTTC.

This clonotype was observed many times. The gene calls are TRBV9 and TRBJ2-2, with 10 bases aligning to TRBD2. This CDR3 is built from 16 residues. Germline V lookup: CDR1 SGDLS, CDR2 YYNGEE. After removal of 5 bases from V and 1 base from J, the junction contained 5 bases not matched to a gene. DNA of the CDR3: TGTGCCAGCAGTCATCGGACTAGCGGGAACACCGGGGAGCTGTTTTTT. Its translation: CASSHRTSGNTGELFF. Drawing the rest from reference TRBV9 and TRBJ2-2, the complete variable domain is DSGVTQTPKHLITATGQRVTLRCSPRSGDLSVYWYQQSLDQGLQFLIQYYNGEERAKGNILERFSAQQFPDLHSELNLSSLELGDSALYFCASSHRTSGNTGELFFGEGSRLTVL.

This clonotype appeared many times. V gene TRBV9 combines with J gene TRBJ2-5; D remains ambiguous. Deletions cut 6 bases from V and 2 bases from J, with 17 bases between. The CDR3 is 15 residues long. Germline assignment: CDR1 SGDLS and CDR2 YYNGEE. In DNA, the CDR3 is TGTGCCAGCACCGTTGGGGTAATAGGACAAGAGACCCAGTACTTC. It is translated as CASTVGVIGQETQYF. Together with reference TRBV9 and TRBJ2-5, the CDR3 gives the full variable domain: DSGVTQTPKHLITATGQRVTLRCSPRSGDLSVYWYQQSLDQGLQFLIQYYNGEERAKGNILERFSAQQFPDLHSELNLSSLELGDSALYFCASTVGVIGQETQYFGPGTRLLVL.

The V call is TRBV9, the J call TRBJ2-6; D may be TRBD2 (6 bases). V was shortened by 3 bases and J by 4 bases, with 26 bases between the two germline ends. CDR1 SGDLS and CDR2 YYNGEE come from the germline V gene. The CDR3 is 20 amino acids. CDR3 sequence: CASSDRWGGTGRSGANVLTF. In DNA form, the CDR3 reads TGTGCCAGCAGCGACCGCTGGGGCGGGACGGGCAGGTCCGGGGCCAACGTCCTGACTTTC.

This clonotype was counted at least ten times. The gene calls are TRBV9 and TRBJ2-2; the match to TRBD2 covers 11 bases. From germline, CDR1 is SGDLS and CDR2 YYNGEE. V was pared by 3 bases and J by 5 bases, with 9 bases of the junction left unmatched. The CDR3 extends over 17 amino acids. The DNA for the CDR3 is TGTGCCAGCAGCGCAGACTTAGCGGGAGGGCCAACCGGGGAGCTGTTTTTT. It specifies CASSADLAGGPTGELFF.

This clonotype was recorded at least ten times. CDR3 sequence reads: CASSLRLAGDTGELFF. CDR3 sequence (DNA): TGTGCCAGCAGCCTCCGACTAGCGGGCGACACCGGGGAGCTGTTTTTT. This chain connects TRBV9 to TRBJ2-2; 10 bases fit TRBD2. The J segment lost 3 bases and the V segment lost 4 bases, leaving 6 bases of the junction unmatched. This CDR3 region has 16 residues. Per the germline V gene, CDR1 is SGDLS and CDR2 is YYNGEE.

This clonotype was seen at least ten times. The V gene is TRBV9, the J gene TRBJ2-2, with D uncertain. The CDR3 has 15 amino acids. The V end lost 5 bases, the J end lost 0 bases, and 11 bases lay between the germline ends. From germline, CDR1 is SGDLS and CDR2 YYNGEE. The CDR3 spells CASREGHTNTGELFF. CDR3 sequence (DNA): TGTGCCAGCAGAGAAGGGCATACGAACACCGGGGAGCTGTTTTTT.

This clonotype showed up many times. The chain combines TRBV9 with TRBJ1-3; D not certain. With 0 bases removed from V and 1 base from J, the gap between germline ends came to 8 bases. Per the germline V gene, CDR1 is SGDLS and CDR2 is YYNGEE. There are 15 residues in the CDR3. The CDR3 loop reads CASSVAGISGNTIYF. The CDR3, as DNA: TGTGCCAGCAGCGTAGCGGGAATATCTGGAAACACCATATATTTT.